The 29 T cell receptor beta chains in this list originate from one sample, sequenced in a study of CD8 T cells in Susac syndrome. Random hexamers primed reverse transcription of about 0.45 to 1 ug RNA. TCRdb processed the immunoSEQ multiplex PCR reads anew with MiXCR; each CDR3 protein has one entry. The profile shows about 200,000 distinct CDR3 sequences, roughly 94% of them singletons. What was sequenced was CD4+ T cells from PBMCs. These TCRs come from a human donor in good health.

The chain carries TRBV7-2 and TRBJ2-7; D may be TRBD1 or TRBD2 (5 bases each). The CDR3 has 13 amino acids. Germline CDR1 and CDR2: SGHTA and FQGNSA. The germline V and J ends were trimmed by 1 base and 5 bases, with 9 bases remaining between them. This chain's CDR3 is CASSLVRGDEQYF. The CDR3 DNA follows: TGTGCCAGCAGCTTAGTCAGAGGGGACGAGCAGTACTTC.

The rearrangement links TRBV20-1 to TRBJ2-1; D is undetermined. CDR3 length: 11 amino acids. From germline, CDR1 is DFQATT and CDR2 SNEGSKA (reference sequence). V was clipped by 7 bases and J by 8 bases, with 12 bases between them. In nucleotides, the CDR3 is TGCAGTGGGGTCAGGCTCTATGAGCAGTTCTTC. Amino acids: CSGVRLYEQFF.

V gene TRBV9 combines with J gene TRBJ2-7; a possible D gene is TRBD2 (6 bases). There are 14 residues in the CDR3. Germline V CDR1 and CDR2: SGDLS, YYNGEE. The V end was cut by 2 bases, the J end by 4 bases, with 13 bases between. CDR3 nucleotide sequence: TGTGCCAGCAGCGTGGAGGGGACGAGGTACGAGCAGTACTTC. Translation: CASSVEGTRYEQYF.

The rearrangement joins TRBV7-2 to TRBJ2-1, with D uncertain. The CDR3 is made up of 13 amino acids. Deletions cut 5 bases from V and 6 bases from J, with 11 bases between. Germline CDR1 is SGHTA and CDR2 is FQGNSA. CDR3 in amino acids: CASSKGRINEQFF. Here the CDR3 DNA reads TGTGCCAGCAGCAAAGGACGGATCAATGAGCAGTTCTTC. Supplemented by reference TRBV7-2 and TRBJ2-1, the full variable domain reads GAGVSQSPSNKVTEKGKDVELRCDPISGHTALYWYRQSLGQGLEFLIYFQGNSAPDKSGLPSDRFSAERTGGSVSTLTIQRTQQEDSAVYLCASSKGRINEQFFGPGTRLTVL.

The chain links TRBV6-1 to TRBJ2-7; D gene ambiguous. The V end was cut by 6 bases, the J end by 2 bases, with 11 bases between. The CDR3 is 13 residues long. Germline-derived CDR1 and CDR2 are MNHNS and SASEGT. This CDR3 reads CASRAGPTYEQYV. The CDR3 DNA is TGTGCCAGCAGAGCCGGGCCTACCTACGAGCAGTACGTC.

The sample holds a few counts of this clonotype. The gene calls are TRBV12-3 or TRBV12-4 and TRBJ2-7; 7 bases fit TRBD2. Losses at the gene ends were 5 bases for V and 3 bases for J; bases not matched to a gene: 4. This CDR3 spans 13 amino acids. For the CDR3, the DNA is TGTGCCAGCAGTCTTACGGGGGGCTACGAGCAGTACTTC. Protein: CASSLTGGYEQYF.

The chain uses TRBV4-2 and TRBJ1-5, with D unclear. There are 16 residues in the CDR3. Germline CDR1 reads LGHNA; CDR2 reads YNFKEQ. V was cut by 2 bases and J by 1 base, with 12 bases left in between. The DNA of the CDR3 is TGTGCCAGCAGCCAACTCCTGGTGGACAGCAATCAGCCCCAGCATTTT. It is translated as CASSQLLVDSNQPQHF.

V gene TRBV5-1 combines with J gene TRBJ2-7; D not certain. CDR3 size: 12 residues. V lost 5 bases, J lost 2 bases, and 8 bases lay in between. The germline gives CDR1 SGHRS, CDR2 YFSETQ. In DNA form, the CDR3 reads TGCGCCAGCAGAAGCATGGCCTACGAGCAGTACGTC. Encoded protein: CASRSMAYEQYV.

J is TRBJ1-2 and V is TRBV19; D is ambiguous. Germline CDR1 reads LNHDA; CDR2 reads SQIVND (reference sequence). The CDR3 is 9 residues long. V gave up 9 bases and J gave up 13 bases, with 12 bases separating them. The chain's CDR3 is CASGINCTF. In DNA, the CDR3 is TGTGCCAGCGGGATCAATTGCACCTTC. The full variable domain, completed using reference TRBV19 and TRBJ1-2, is DGGITQSPKYLFRKEGQNVTLSCEQNLNHDAMYWYRQDPGQGLRLIYYSQIVNDFQKGDIAEGYSVSREKKESFPLTVTSAQKNPTAFYLCASGINCTFGSGTRLTVV.

This clonotype was found once. V is TRBV25-1 and J is TRBJ2-1; the D gene is possibly TRBD2 (7 bases). The CDR3 is made up of 11 amino acids. The ends were cut back, 4 bases at V and 15 bases at J, with 13 bases in the middle. CDR1 MGHDK and CDR2 SYGVNS come from the germline V gene. Here the CDR3 DNA reads TGTGCCAGCAGTGGGCAAGGGGGGGCGTTCTTC. This gives the protein CASSGQGGAFF.

V is TRBV18 and J is TRBJ2-1; TRBD1 is a possible D gene (5 bases). V dropped 1 base and J dropped 2 bases, with 9 bases sitting between them. This CDR3 contains 15 residues. Germline values: CDR1 KGHSH, CDR2 LQKENI. The CDR3: CASSPQGSPYNEQFF. The CDR3 DNA sequence: TGTGCCAGCTCACCACAGGGGTCCCCCTACAATGAGCAGTTCTTC.

V is TRBV4-3 and J is TRBJ2-3; D not certain. The CDR3 consists of 15 residues. The V gene lost 0 bases and the J gene lost 4 bases, with 11 bases spanning the gap. The germline CDR1 and CDR2 sequences are LGHNA and YSLEER. The CDR3 DNA reads TGCGCCAGCAGCCAAGATTCGTCCAGGTCAGATACGCAGTATTTT. It yields the protein CASSQDSSRSDTQYF.

The V call is TRBV29-1, the J call TRBJ2-1, with D perhaps matching TRBD1 (6 bases). V was pared by 0 bases and J by 5 bases, with 8 bases between. This CDR3 spans 13 amino acids. Germline V gives CDR1 SQVTM, CDR2 ANQGSEA. For the CDR3, the DNA is TGCAGCGTTGAAGATTGGACAGACAATGAGCAGTTCTTC. Encoded protein: CSVEDWTDNEQFF.

This chain joins TRBV24-1 and TRBJ2-3, with 10 positions matching TRBD2. The CDR3 extends over 17 amino acids. With V trimmed by 3 bases and J by 3 bases, 8 bases remained unmatched. The germline CDR1 and CDR2 sequences are KGHDR and SFDVKD. CDR3 DNA sequence: TGTGCCACCAGTGATACTAGCGGGAAGGCCCGTACAGATACGCAGTATTTT. Translating gives CATSDTSGKARTDTQYF.

The chain links TRBV6-5 to TRBJ2-1; no clear D. The CDR3 length is 13 residues. The germline V gene has CDR1 MNHEY and CDR2 SVGAGI. The germline V and J ends were trimmed by 2 bases and 6 bases, with 8 bases remaining between them. The CDR3 region has the DNA TGTGCCAGCAGTTACGGGGATAGCAATGAGCAGTTCTTC. Its translation is CASSYGDSNEQFF.

The chain combines TRBV29-1 with TRBJ2-5; D gene ambiguous. Germline lookup yields CDR1 SQVTM and CDR2 ANQGSEA. With 3 bases removed from V and 5 bases from J, the gap between germline ends came to 7 bases. CDR3 length equals 11 residues. CDR3 sequence: CSVDSSETQYF. In DNA form, the CDR3 reads TGCAGCGTTGATAGTTCCGAGACCCAGTACTTC.

The rearrangement uses TRBV29-1 and TRBJ2-7; D is tentatively TRBD1 or TRBD2 (5 bases each). V was pared by 7 bases and J by 1 base, with 20 bases between. Germline loops: CDR1 SQVTM, CDR2 ANQGSEA. CDR3 size: 15 residues. CDR3 in DNA: TGCAGCGCCCTGGGGGTCGATCCGGATTCCTACGAGCAGTACTTC. Translating it yields CSALGVDPDSYEQYF.

The chain joins TRBV20-1 to TRBJ2-5; 7 bases map to TRBD2. The CDR3 covers 14 residues. V trimming: 2 bases; J trimming: 2 bases; junction bases outside the gene matches: 5. CDR1 and CDR2 (germline): DFQATT, SNEGSKA (reference sequence). The CDR3 coding sequence is TGCAGTGCTAGACACGGCGGGGGTCAAGAGACCCAGTACTTC. Protein sequence: CSARHGGGQETQYF.

This clonotype was found once. The chain recombines TRBV20-1 with TRBJ2-7, with D perhaps matching TRBD1 (6 bases). The germline V and J ends were trimmed by 0 bases and 7 bases, with 22 bases remaining between them. The CDR3 totals 16 residues. Germline values: CDR1 DFQATT, CDR2 SNEGSKA (reference sequence). The CDR3 DNA is TGCAGTGCTAGAGAGATCTCGGGCCAGGGGATGAGGGAGCAGTACTTC. Translating it yields CSAREISGQGMREQYF.

This rearrangement joins TRBV4-3 to TRBJ1-2, with a weak D call TRBD1 (6 bases). V was clipped by 0 bases and J by 8 bases, with 19 bases between them. The CDR3 runs 16 residues. Germline loops: CDR1 LGHNA, CDR2 YSLEER. CDR3: CASSQDLTTGWKGYTF. The CDR3 region has the DNA TGCGCCAGCAGCCAAGATCTAACCACAGGGTGGAAAGGCTACACCTTC.

The J gene is TRBJ1-2, the V gene TRBV7-9, with D perhaps TRBD1 (6 bases). With 3 bases removed from V and 5 bases from J, the gap between germline ends came to 7 bases. This CDR3 has 12 amino acids. Germline values: CDR1 SEHNR, CDR2 FQNEAQ (reference sequence). The DNA for the CDR3 is TGTGCCAGCAGCTTCGGACAGTATGGCTACACCTTC. Translating gives CASSFGQYGYTF.

The chain carries TRBV20-1 and TRBJ2-2, with D maybe TRBD1 (6 bases). The length of the CDR3 is 16 residues. Germline V CDR1 and CDR2: DFQATT, SNEGSKA (reference sequence). V lost 6 bases, J lost 1 base, and 18 bases lay in between. CDR3 sequence (DNA): TGCAGTGCCCAAATCCCAGGGGTATGGAACACCGGGGAGCTGTTTTTT. It specifies CSAQIPGVWNTGELFF.

V and J are TRBV12-3 or TRBV12-4 and TRBJ1-2; TRBD1 matches 10 bases. V shed 5 bases and J 3 bases; nucleotides not matched to a gene: 6. This CDR3 comprises 15 residues. The CDR3 DNA follows: TGTGCCAGCAGTCCCCAGGGGACAGGGGACTATGGCTACACCTTC. This gives the protein CASSPQGTGDYGYTF.

This rearrangement joins TRBV4-1 to TRBJ2-7; 12 nucleotides align to TRBD1. Trimming at V came to 0 bases and at J to 5 bases, leaving 11 bases not matched to a gene. This CDR3 is 18 amino acids long. Germline lookup yields CDR1 MGHRA and CDR2 YSYEKL. Here the CDR3 reads CASSQDLGSGQGAHEQYV. CDR3 coding DNA: TGCGCCAGCAGCCAAGATCTAGGTTCGGGACAGGGGGCCCACGAGCAGTACGTC.

The chain links TRBV7-9 to TRBJ2-1; 7 bases are a match to TRBD2. The V gene end was trimmed by 6 bases and the J gene end by 4 bases; junction bases not matched to a gene: 9. The CDR3 contains 15 residues. Germline V gene data show CDR1 as SEHNR and CDR2 as FQNEAQ (reference sequence). Here the CDR3 DNA reads TGTGCCAGCAGAGACGGGAGGAATCCTTACAATGAGCAGTTCTTC. It codes for CASRDGRNPYNEQFF.

The CDR3: CASSFGGRGYTF. CDR3 in DNA: TGTGCCAGCAGTTTCGGGGGCCGGGGCTACACCTTC. The chain combines TRBV12-3 or TRBV12-4 with TRBJ1-2, with D tentatively TRBD1 (6 bases). The length of the CDR3 is 12 residues. The V end was cut by 3 bases, the J end by 8 bases, with 10 bases between.

The rearrangement uses TRBV6-2 or TRBV6-3 and TRBJ1-1, with 7 bases matching TRBD1. This CDR3 is 14 amino acids long. Looked up from germline, CDR1 is MNHEY and CDR2 is SVGEGT. V dropped 7 bases and J dropped 3; count of bases not matched to a gene: 8. CDR3 sequence: CASTPTGEDTEAFF. CDR3 DNA: TGTGCCAGCACCCCAACAGGGGAGGACACTGAAGCTTTCTTT.

CDR3 in DNA: TGTGCCAGCAGTTTAGGGCATCAGTCCTACAATGAGCAGTTCTTC. Protein sequence: CASSLGHQSYNEQFF. The genes are TRBV12-3 or TRBV12-4 and TRBJ2-1; D uncertain. There are 15 residues in the CDR3. The V end was cut by 1 base, the J end by 1 base, with 8 bases between.

The rearrangement uses TRBV19 and TRBJ2-2; 8 bases fit TRBD2. The V and J ends lost 3 bases and 4 bases, in that order; junction bases with no gene match: 7. The germline gives CDR1 LNHDA, CDR2 SQIVND (reference sequence). This CDR3 contains 16 residues. CDR3 in amino acids: CASSMPRGGGTGELFF. CDR3 nucleotide sequence: TGTGCCAGTAGTATGCCCCGGGGGGGCGGCACCGGGGAGCTGTTTTTT.